The sample holds a few counts of the clone carrying this TCR beta chain. The entry originates in a study of T cell repertoires in cytomegalovirus infection. Study-level background: The public TCR beta signatures pointed to both CMV infection and matching HLA type.

TCRdb reprocessed the reads with MiXCR, giving one entry per CDR3 protein. The table includes 300,000 to 400,000 distinct CDR3 sequences, 15% to 20% detected once. Deletions cut 6 bases from V and 6 bases from J, with 16 bases between. The CDR3 runs to 14 residues. The chain joins TRBV12-3 or TRBV12-4 to TRBJ2-3; a weak D match, TRBD1 (5 bases). Sequenced material: PBMCs. The TCR originated in a human donor in good health (CMV status not recorded). Some clones in this sample may be carry-over from other donors' samples. The DNA for the CDR3 is TGTGCCAGCAGGGAAATGGACATTGGGGATACGCAGTATTTT. This encodes CASREMDIGDTQYF.